The source of this T cell receptor beta chain is a study of CD8+CD57+ T cells in acquired aplastic anemia (dated by TCRdb to the late 2010s). Some background on the complete study: DNA extracted from sorted CD4+ and CD8+ cells had a mean of roughly 3.3 ug, with a range of roughly 0.19 to 27.4 ug. An average of around 10 million reads for CD4+ cells and approximately 11 million reads for CD8+ cells was obtained from healthy donor samples. General study outcomes and caveats: Around 31 CD8+ CDR3 sequences were shared between patients and controls but appeared highly expressed in patients and within their immunodominant clones. CD8+ Simpson's diversity did not differ significantly between patients and healthy controls (P=0.060).

Sequences SGHDT (CDR1) and YYEEEE (CDR2) are obtained from the germline V gene. Spanning cysteine to phenylalanine, the CDR3 consists of 18 amino acids. Of all the DNA, just the CDR3 is kept, 54 bases in frame from base 1. The germline V and J ends show losses of 0 bases and 2 bases respectively, and no gene match explains 10 bases of the junction. TCR beta VDJ combination and CDR3 sequence profiling used genomic DNA as the template. An Illumina HiSeq 2000 was used for TCR repertoire sequencing. Under the source paper's analysis protocol: TRBV/TRBJ rearrangement plots, CDR3 size and DJ length profiles, and Simpson's diversity index were used to assess repertoires. The immunodominant clone was defined as the most abundant DNA sequence in deep sequencing data. CDR3 amino acid sequences were checked for sharing between subjects and were compared against published repertoires and the VDJdb database. TCRdb ran its own pipeline on the public reads, namely fastp trimming at Q25 and MiXCR clone calling, and kept in-frame beta chains. When rows share a CDR3 protein, they turn into one entry using the most common DNA and genes. TCRdb's processing, not the authors', yielded these V and J calls. The sample contains about 190,000 distinct CDR3 sequences, around half of them found a single time. The ten largest account for approximately 15% of the sample.

For this clonotype: Its specific antigen is unknown. Within one base of it there is no much larger clone, and no base qualities were kept.

In the study, sorted CD4+ and CD8+ blood T cells from patients with severe aplastic anemia and from healthy subjects underwent deep sequencing of TCR repertoires. Ficoll-Paque density gradient centrifugation was used to isolate peripheral blood mononuclear cells. CD4+ and CD8+ T cells were sorted by FACS or magnetic beads before DNA extraction. The sequenced sample consisted of sorted CD4+, CD8+, or CD8+CD57+ T cells (not recorded which) from PBMCs. The clonotype originates from a human donor in good health, serving as a control. The sequence joins TRBV5-6 to TRBJ2-4; 8 bases in the junction line up with TRBD1. The CDR3 in this case is CASSLGPTGEWTKNIQYF. Read as DNA, the sequence is TGTGCCAGCAGCTTGGGGCCGACAGGGGAGTGGACCAAAAACATTCAGTACTTC. Outside the CDR3, residues come from the reference TRBV5-6 and TRBJ2-4 proteins, so the full variable domain is: DAGVTQSPTHLIKTRGQQVTLRCSPKSGHDTVSWYQQALGQGPQFIFQYYEEEERQRGNFPDRFSGHQFPNYSSELNVNALLLGDSALYLCASSLGPTGEWTKNIQYFGAGTRLSVL.